This T cell receptor beta chain is drawn from a study of blood T cell repertoires in COVID-19. Germline V CDR1 and CDR2: MGHDK, SYGVNS. The V gene end was trimmed by 6 bases and the J gene end by 8 bases; junction bases not matched to a gene: 7. The length of the CDR3 is 13 residues. Clones were read by immunoSEQ multiplex PCR, and TCRdb kept only the in-frame ones, dropping some. The sample lists 200,000 to 250,000 clones, around nine tenths occurring once. This receptor was taken from a woman in her thirties or forties who had recovered from COVID-19. This sequence joins TRBV25-1 and TRBJ2-1; 7 positions agree with TRBD2. What was sequenced was peripheral blood. The chain's CDR3 is CASRLREIDEQFF. The CDR3 DNA sequence: TGTGCCAGCAGGTTGCGGGAGATCGATGAGCAGTTCTTC.